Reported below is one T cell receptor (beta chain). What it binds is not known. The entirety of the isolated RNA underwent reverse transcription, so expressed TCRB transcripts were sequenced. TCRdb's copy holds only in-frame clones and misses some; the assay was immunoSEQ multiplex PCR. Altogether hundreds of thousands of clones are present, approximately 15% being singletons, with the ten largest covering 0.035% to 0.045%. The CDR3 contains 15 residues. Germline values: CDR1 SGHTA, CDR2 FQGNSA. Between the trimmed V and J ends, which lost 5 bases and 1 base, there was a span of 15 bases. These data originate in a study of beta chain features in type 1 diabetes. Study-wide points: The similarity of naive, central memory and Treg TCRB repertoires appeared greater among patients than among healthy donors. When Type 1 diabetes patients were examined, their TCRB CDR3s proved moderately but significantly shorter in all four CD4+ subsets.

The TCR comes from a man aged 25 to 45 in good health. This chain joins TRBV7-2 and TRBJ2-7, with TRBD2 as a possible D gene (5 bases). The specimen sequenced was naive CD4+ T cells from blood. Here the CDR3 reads CASSLAGGPSYEQYF. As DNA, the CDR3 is TGTGCCAGCAGCCTCGCGGGCGGGCCTTCCTACGAGCAGTACTTC. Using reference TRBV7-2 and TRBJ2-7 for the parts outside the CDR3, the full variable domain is GAGVSQSPSNKVTEKGKDVELRCDPISGHTALYWYRQSLGQGLEFLIYFQGNSAPDKSGLPSDRFSAERTGGSVSTLTIQRTQQEDSAVYLCASSLAGGPSYEQYFGPGTRLTVT.